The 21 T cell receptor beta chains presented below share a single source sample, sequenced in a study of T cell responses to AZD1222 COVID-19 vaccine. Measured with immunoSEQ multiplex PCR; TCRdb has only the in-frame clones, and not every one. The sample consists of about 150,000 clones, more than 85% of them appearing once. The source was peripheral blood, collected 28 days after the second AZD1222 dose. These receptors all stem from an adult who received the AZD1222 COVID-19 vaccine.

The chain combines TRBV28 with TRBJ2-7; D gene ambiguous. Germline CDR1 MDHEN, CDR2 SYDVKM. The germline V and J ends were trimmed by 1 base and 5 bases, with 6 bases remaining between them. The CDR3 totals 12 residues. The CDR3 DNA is TGTGCCAGCAGTTTATCCCAGCACGAGCAGTACTTC. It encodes CASSLSQHEQYF.

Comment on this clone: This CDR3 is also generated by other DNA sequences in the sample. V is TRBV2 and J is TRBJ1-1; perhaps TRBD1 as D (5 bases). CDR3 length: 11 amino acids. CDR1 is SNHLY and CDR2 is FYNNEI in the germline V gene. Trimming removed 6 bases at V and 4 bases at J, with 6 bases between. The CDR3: CASRGGTEAFF. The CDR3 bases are TGTGCCAGCAGGGGGGGCACTGAAGCTTTCTTT. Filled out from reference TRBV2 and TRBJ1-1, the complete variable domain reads EPEVTQTPSHQVTQMGQEVILRCVPISNHLYFYWYRQILGQKVEFLVSFYNNEISEKSEIFDDQFSVERPDGSNFTLKIRSTKLEDSAMYFCASRGGTEAFFGQGTRLTVV.

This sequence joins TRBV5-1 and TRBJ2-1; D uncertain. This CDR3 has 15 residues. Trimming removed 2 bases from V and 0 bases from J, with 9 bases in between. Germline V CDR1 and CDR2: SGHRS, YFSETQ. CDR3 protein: CASSFRGPSYNEQFF. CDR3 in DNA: TGCGCCAGCAGCTTCCGAGGCCCCTCCTACAATGAGCAGTTCTTC.

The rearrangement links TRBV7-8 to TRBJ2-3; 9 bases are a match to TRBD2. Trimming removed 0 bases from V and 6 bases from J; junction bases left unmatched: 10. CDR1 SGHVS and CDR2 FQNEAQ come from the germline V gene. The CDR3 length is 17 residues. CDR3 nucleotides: TGTGCCAGCAGCTTAGCTGTGATTAGCGGGAGCGGGGATACGCAGTATTTT. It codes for CASSLAVISGSGDTQYF.

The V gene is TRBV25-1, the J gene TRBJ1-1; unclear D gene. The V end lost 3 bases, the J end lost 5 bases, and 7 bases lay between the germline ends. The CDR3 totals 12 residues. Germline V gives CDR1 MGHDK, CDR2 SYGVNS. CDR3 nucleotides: TGTGCCAGCAGTGACATTTGGACTGAAGCTTTCTTT. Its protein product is CASSDIWTEAFF.

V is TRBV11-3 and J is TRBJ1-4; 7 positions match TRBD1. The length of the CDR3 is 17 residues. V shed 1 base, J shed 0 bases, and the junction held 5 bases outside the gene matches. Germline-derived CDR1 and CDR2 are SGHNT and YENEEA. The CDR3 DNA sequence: TGTGCCAGCAGCTTAGCTCTCCAGGGGGCAACTAATGAAAAACTGTTTTTT. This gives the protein CASSLALQGATNEKLFF.

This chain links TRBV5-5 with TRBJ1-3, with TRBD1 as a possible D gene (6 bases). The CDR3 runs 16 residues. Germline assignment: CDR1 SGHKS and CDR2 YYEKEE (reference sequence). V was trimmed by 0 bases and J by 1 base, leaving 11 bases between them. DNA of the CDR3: TGTGCCAGCAGCTTGGGTCCAGGGGAATCTGGAAACACCATATATTTT. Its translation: CASSLGPGESGNTIYF.

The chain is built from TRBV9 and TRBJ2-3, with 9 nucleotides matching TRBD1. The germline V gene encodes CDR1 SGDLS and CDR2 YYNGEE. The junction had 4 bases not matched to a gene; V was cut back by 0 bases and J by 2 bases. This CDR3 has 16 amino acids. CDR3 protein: CASSVGGQGPTDTQYF. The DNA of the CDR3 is TGTGCCAGCAGCGTAGGGGGACAGGGACCCACAGATACGCAGTATTTT.

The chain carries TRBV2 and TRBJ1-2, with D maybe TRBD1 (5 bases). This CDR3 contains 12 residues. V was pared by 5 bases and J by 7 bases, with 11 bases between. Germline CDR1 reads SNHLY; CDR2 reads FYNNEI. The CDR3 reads CASSSGRGGYTF. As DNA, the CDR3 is TGTGCCAGCAGTTCAGGGCGAGGTGGCTACACCTTC.

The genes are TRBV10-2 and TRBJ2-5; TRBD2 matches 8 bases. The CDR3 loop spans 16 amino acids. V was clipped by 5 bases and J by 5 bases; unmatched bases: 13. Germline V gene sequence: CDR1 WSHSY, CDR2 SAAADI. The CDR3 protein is CASSPLGGRTGETQYF. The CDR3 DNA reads TGCGCCAGCAGTCCTCTTGGCGGGAGGACGGGGGAGACCCAGTACTTC.

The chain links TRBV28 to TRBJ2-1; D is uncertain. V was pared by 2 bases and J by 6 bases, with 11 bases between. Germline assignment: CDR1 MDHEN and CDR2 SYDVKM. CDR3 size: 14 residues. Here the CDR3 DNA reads TGTGCCAGCAGTTTAAGGCAGGCAATCAATGAGCAGTTCTTC. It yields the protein CASSLRQAINEQFF.

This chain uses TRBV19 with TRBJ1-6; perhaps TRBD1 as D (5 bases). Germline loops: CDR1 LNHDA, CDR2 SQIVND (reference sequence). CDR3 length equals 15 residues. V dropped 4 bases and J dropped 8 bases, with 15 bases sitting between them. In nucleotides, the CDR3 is TGTGCCAGTAGTAGGCCTTGGGGGGATGATTCACCCCTCCACTTT. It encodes CASSRPWGDDSPLHF.

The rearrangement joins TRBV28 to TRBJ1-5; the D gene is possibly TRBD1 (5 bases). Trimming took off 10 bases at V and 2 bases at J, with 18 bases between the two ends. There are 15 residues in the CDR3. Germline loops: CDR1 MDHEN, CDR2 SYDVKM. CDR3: CATGGGGSGNQPQHF. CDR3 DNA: TGTGCCACAGGCGGGGGGGGATCTGGCAATCAGCCCCAGCATTTT.

The CDR3 is CASSLSGNYGYTF. The DNA for the CDR3 is TGTGCCAGCAGTTTATCAGGAAACTATGGCTACACCTTC. This rearrangement joins TRBV12-3 or TRBV12-4 to TRBJ1-2; D ambiguous. Trimming stripped 2 bases from V and 2 bases from J, with 6 bases between. The CDR3 has 13 amino acids.

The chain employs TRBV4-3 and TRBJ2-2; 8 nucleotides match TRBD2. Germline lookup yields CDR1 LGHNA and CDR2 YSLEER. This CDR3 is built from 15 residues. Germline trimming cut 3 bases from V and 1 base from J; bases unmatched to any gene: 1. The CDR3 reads CASSHGTRNTGELFF. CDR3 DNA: TGCGCCAGCAGCCACGGGACTAGGAACACCGGGGAGCTGTTTTTT.

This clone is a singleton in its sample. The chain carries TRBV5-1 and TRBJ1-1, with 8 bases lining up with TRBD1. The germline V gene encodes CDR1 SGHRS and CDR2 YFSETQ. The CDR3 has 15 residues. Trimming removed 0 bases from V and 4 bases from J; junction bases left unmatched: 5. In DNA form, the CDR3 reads TGCGCCAGCAGCTTGGCTCAGGGGGCCTCCACTGAAGCTTTCTTT. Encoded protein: CASSLAQGASTEAFF.

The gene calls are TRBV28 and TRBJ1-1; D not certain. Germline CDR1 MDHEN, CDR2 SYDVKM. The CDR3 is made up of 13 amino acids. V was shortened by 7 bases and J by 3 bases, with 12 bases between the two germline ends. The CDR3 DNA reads TGTGCCAGCATCCCTCATCGGGACACTGAAGCTTTCTTT. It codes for CASIPHRDTEAFF.

The DNA of the CDR3 is TGTGCCAGCAGCTTCAAGCGGGGCACAGATACGCAGTATTTT. Amino acid sequence: CASSFKRGTDTQYF. The chain recombines TRBV5-4 with TRBJ2-3; D is possibly TRBD2 (6 bases). Trimming removed 2 bases at V and 1 base at J, with 8 bases between. Per germline, CDR1 SGHNT and CDR2 YYREEE (reference sequence). The CDR3 loop spans 14 amino acids.

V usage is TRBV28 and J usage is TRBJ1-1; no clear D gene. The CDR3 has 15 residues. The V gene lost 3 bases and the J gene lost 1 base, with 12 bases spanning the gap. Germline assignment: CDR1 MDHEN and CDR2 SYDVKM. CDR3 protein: CASSFPADPNTEAFF. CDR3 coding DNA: TGTGCCAGCAGTTTTCCTGCAGACCCGAACACTGAAGCTTTCTTT.

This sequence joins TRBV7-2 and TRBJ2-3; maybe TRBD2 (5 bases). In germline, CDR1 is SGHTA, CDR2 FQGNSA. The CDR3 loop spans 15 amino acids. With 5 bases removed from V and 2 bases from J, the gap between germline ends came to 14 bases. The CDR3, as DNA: TGTGCCAGCAGCCCGCCCCTGCGGGCCACAGATACGCAGTATTTT. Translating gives CASSPPLRATDTQYF. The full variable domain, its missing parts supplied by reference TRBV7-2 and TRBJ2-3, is GAGVSQSPSNKVTEKGKDVELRCDPISGHTALYWYRQSLGQGLEFLIYFQGNSAPDKSGLPSDRFSAERTGGSVSTLTIQRTQQEDSAVYLCASSPPLRATDTQYFGPGTRLTVL.

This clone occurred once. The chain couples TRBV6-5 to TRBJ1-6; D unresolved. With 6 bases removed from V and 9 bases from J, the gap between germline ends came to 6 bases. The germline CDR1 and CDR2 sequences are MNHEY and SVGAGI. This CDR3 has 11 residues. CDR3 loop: CASRYSSPLHF. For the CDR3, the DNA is TGTGCCAGCAGATACAGTTCACCCCTCCACTTT.